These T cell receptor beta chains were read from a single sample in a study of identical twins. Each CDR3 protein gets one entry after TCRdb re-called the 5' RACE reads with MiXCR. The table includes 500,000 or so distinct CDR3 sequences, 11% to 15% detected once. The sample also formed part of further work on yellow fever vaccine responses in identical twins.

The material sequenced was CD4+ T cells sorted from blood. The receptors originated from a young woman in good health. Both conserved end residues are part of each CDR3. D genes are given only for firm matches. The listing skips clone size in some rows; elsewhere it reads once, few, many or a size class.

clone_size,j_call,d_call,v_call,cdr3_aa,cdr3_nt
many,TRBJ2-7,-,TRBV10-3,CAISVRLSSYEQYF,TGTGCCATCAGTGTTCGACTTAGCTCCTACGAGCAGTACTTC
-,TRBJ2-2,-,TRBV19,CVGQSTNTGELFF,TGTGTAGGACAGTCCACGAACACCGGGGAGCTGTTTTTT
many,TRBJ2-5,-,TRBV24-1,CATSDRQGGQGTQYF,TGTGCCACCAGTGACCGACAAGGGGGGCAGGGGACCCAGTACTTC
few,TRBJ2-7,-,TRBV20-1,CSADSGEQYF,TGCAGTGCCGATTCAGGCGAGCAGTACTTC
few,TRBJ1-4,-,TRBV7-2,CASSLVPGRGGEKLFF,TGTGCCAGCAGCTTAGTCCCCGGCAGGGGAGGTGAAAAACTGTTTTTT
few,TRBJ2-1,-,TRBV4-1,CASSLDPPGEIRNEQFF,TGCGCCAGCAGCCTAGATCCCCCGGGAGAGATCCGCAATGAGCAGTTCTTC
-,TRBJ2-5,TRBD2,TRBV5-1,CASSIGRVQETQYF,TGCGCCAGCAGCATTGGGAGGGTTCAAGAGACCCAGTACTTC
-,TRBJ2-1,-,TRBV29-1,CSVVRASEQFF,TGCAGCGTTGTAAGGGCAAGTGAGCAGTTCTTC
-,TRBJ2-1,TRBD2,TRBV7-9,CASSLVLAANNEQFF,TGTGCCAGCAGCTTAGTACTAGCGGCTAACAATGAGCAGTTCTTC
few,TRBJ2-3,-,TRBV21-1,CASSKNPSGDRSDTQYF,TGTGCCAGCAGCAAAAATCCTAGCGGGGATAGGTCAGATACGCAGTATTTT
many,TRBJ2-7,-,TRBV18,CASSLQGSDYEQYF,TGTGCCAGCTCACTACAAGGTTCCGACTACGAGCAGTACTTC
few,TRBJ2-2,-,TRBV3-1,CASSHRQGFNTGELFF,TGTGCCAGCAGCCACCGCCAGGGATTTAACACCGGGGAGCTGTTTTTT
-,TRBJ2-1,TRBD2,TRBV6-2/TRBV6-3,CASSYRTSGINEQFF,TGTGCCAGCAGTTACCGAACTAGCGGAATCAATGAGCAGTTCTTC
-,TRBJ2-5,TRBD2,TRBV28,CASSFFGGEGTQYF,TGTGCCAGCAGTTTCTTCGGGGGGGAGGGGACCCAGTACTTC
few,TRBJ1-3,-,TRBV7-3,CASSLYPGNTIYF,TGTGCCAGCAGCTTATACCCTGGAAACACCATATATTTT
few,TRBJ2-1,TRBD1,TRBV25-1,CASSPQGQGNEQFF,TGTGCCAGCAGTCCCCAGGGACAGGGCAATGAGCAGTTCTTC
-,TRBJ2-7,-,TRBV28,CASSLRLWGYEQYF,TGTGCCAGCAGTTTGCGGTTGTGGGGCTACGAGCAGTACTTC
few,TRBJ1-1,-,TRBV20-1,CSARVGVGAEAFF,TGCAGTGCTAGAGTTGGGGTGGGCGCTGAAGCTTTCTTT
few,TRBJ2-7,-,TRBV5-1,CASSSSRWSYEQYF,TGCGCCAGCAGTAGCTCAAGATGGTCCTACGAGCAGTACTTC
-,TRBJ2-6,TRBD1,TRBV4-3,CASSQDLQQGSGANVLTF,TGCGCCAGCAGCCAAGACCTTCAACAGGGGAGTGGGGCCAACGTCCTGACTTTC
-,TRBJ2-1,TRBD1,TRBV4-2,CASSARDRGLYNEQFF,TGTGCCAGCAGCGCCCGGGACAGGGGGCTTTACAATGAGCAGTTCTTC
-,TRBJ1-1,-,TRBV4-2,CASSQGWSQVNTEAFF,TGTGCCAGCAGCCAAGGATGGAGTCAGGTGAACACTGAAGCTTTCTTT
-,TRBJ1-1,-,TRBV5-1,CASSFMSGQNTEAFF,TGCGCCAGCAGCTTTATGTCCGGTCAGAACACTGAAGCTTTCTTT
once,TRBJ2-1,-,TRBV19,CRHCSYNEQFF,TGTAGGCACTGCTCCTACAATGAGCAGTTCTTC
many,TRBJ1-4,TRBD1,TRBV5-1,CASSLRQGGEKLFF,TGCGCCAGCAGCTTGCGACAGGGTGGTGAAAAACTGTTTTTT
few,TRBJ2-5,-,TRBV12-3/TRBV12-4,CASTRFPRETQYF,TGTGCCAGCACACGGTTCCCTAGGGAGACCCAGTACTTC
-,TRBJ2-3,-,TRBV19,CASSILTDTQYF,TGTGCCAGTAGTATACTGACGGACACGCAGTATTTT
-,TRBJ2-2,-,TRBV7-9,CARSYFGTGELFF,TGTGCCAGGTCCTATTTCGGCACCGGGGAGCTGTTTTTT
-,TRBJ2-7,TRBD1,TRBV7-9,CASSPGTGFHPGYEQYF,TGTGCCAGCAGCCCAGGGACAGGGTTCCACCCCGGGTACGAGCAGTACTTC
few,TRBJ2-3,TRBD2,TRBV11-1,CASSLLPPCGRAGTDTQYF,TGTGCCAGCAGCTTACTACCCCCTTGCGGGAGGGCCGGCACAGATACGCAGTATTTT
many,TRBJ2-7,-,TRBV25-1,CASGIRDSYEQYF,TGTGCCAGCGGTATCCGGGACTCCTACGAGCAGTACTTC
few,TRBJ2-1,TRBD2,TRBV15,CATSRGLAGISRGNEQFF,TGTGCCACCAGCAGAGGACTAGCGGGGATCTCTCGGGGAAATGAGCAGTTCTTC
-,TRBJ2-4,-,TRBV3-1,CASSQESGNWNIQYF,TGTGCCAGCAGCCAAGAGTCTGGTAATTGGAACATTCAGTACTTC
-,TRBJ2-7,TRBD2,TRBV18,CASSPPSGTYSGQYF,TGTGCCAGCTCACCACCAAGCGGGACCTATTCGGGGCAGTACTTC
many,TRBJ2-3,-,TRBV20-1,CSANTGSNTDTQYF,TGCAGTGCTAACACAGGGAGTAACACAGATACGCAGTATTTT
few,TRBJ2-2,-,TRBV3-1,CASSQFISAENTGELFF,TGTGCCAGCAGCCAGTTCATTAGCGCGGAGAACACCGGGGAGCTGTTTTTT
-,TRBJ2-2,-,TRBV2,CASSERTLNTGELFF,TGTGCCAGCAGTGAGAGGACTCTGAACACCGGGGAGCTGTTTTTT
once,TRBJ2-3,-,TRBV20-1,CSARDPGRGDTDTQYF,TGCAGTGCTAGAGATCCAGGACGGGGCGACACAGATACGCAGTATTTT
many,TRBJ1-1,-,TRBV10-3,CAISPDSPGEAFF,TGTGCCATCAGCCCTGACTCTCCAGGGGAAGCTTTCTTT
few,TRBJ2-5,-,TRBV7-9,CASRWGARETQYF,TGTGCCAGCAGATGGGGGGCCAGGGAGACCCAGTACTTC
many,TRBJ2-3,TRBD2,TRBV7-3,CASSLSGGPDTQYF,TGTGCCAGCAGCCTCTCGGGGGGGCCAGATACGCAGTATTTT
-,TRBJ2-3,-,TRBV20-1,CSAGGRSTDTQYF,TGCAGTGCGGGGGGGCGTAGCACAGATACGCAGTATTTT
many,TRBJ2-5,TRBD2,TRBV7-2,CASTLLRGGQETQYF,TGTGCCAGCACCTTATTGCGGGGGGGCCAAGAGACCCAGTACTTC
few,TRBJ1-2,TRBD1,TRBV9,CASSPHVGGQKANYGYTF,TGTGCCAGCAGCCCGCACGTAGGGGGACAGAAGGCTAACTATGGCTACACCTTC
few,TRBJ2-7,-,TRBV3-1,CASSTRPGETYEQYF,TGTGCCAGCAGCACTAGGCCCGGTGAAACCTACGAGCAGTACTTC
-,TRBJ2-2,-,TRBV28,CASSPLAGIYTGELFF,TGTGCCAGCAGCCCCCTCGCGGGCATCTACACCGGGGAGCTGTTTTTT
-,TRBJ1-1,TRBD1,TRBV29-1,CSATGGRDTEAFF,TGCAGCGCTACAGGGGGCCGTGACACTGAAGCTTTCTTT